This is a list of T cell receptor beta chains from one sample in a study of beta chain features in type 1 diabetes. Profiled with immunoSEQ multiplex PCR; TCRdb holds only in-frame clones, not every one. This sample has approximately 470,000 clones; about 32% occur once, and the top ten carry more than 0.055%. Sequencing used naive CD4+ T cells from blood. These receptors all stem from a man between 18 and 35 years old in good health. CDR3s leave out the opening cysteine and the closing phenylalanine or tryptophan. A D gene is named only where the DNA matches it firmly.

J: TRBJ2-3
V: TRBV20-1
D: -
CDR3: SAPFNTQY

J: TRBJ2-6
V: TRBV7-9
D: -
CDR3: ASSLPGTTGANVLT

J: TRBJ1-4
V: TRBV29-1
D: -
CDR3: SAYDRSNEKLF

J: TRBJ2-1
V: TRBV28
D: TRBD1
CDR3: ASSSSSGTGTLDEQF

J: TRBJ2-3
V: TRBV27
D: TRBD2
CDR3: ASSSIWGLLVAQY

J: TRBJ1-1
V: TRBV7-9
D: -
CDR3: ASSFSGSTEAF

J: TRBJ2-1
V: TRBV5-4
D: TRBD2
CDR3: ASSPGLAGNEQF

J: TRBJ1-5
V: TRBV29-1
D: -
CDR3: SVTLADFGQPQH

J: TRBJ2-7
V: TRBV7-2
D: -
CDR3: ASSLTRGSEQY

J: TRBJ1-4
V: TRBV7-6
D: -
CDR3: ASSLGRSRDEKLF

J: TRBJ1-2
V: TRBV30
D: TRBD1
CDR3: ACRLTGTYGYT

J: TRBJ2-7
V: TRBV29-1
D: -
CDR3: SVQGGAYEQY

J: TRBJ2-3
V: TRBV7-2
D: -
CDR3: ASSRLGTDTQY

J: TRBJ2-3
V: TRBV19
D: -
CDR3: ASSNRQTSADTQY

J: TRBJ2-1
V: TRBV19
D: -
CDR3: ASSISLPSSYNEQF

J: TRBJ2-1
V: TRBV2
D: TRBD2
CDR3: ASSSGGSSYNEQF

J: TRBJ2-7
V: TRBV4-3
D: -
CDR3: ASSQDGTFKSEQY

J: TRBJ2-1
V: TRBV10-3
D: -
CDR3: AISQDGGTGYNEQF

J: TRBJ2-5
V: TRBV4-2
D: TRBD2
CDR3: ASSHLPGTRQETQY

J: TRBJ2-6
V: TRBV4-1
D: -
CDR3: ASSPGYSGANVLT

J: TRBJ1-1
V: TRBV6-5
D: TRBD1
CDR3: ASSYRGQGGKAF

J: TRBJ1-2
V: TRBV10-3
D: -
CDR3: AISESSGRDYGYT

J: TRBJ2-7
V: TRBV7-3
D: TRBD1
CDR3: ASSPGGPLYEQY

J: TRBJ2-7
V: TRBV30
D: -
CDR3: AWSAGQSYEQY

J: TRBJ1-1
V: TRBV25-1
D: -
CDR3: ASSELDPVNTEAF

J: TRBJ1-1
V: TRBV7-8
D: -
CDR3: ASSLSGYTEAF

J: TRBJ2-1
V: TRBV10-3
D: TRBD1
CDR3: AITRTGGNEQF

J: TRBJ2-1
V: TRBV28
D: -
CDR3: ASSSDWEYEQF

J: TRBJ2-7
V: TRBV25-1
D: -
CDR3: ASSRRDSYEQY

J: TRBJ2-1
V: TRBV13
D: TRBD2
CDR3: ASRRGLADGNEQF

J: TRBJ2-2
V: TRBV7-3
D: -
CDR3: ASRKSSTYAGELF

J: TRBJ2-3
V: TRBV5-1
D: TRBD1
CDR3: ASQEGASRRDTQY

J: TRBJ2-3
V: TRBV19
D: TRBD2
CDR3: ASSLLAGVDTQY

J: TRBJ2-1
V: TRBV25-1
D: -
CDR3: ASSPKFGVNEQF

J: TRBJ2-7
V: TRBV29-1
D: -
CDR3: SVSRSSYEQY

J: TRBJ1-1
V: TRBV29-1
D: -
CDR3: SAAPLQDTEAF

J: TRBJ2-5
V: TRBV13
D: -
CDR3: ASTLRGQETQY

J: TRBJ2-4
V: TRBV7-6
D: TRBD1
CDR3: ASSLVYRGQGKNIQY

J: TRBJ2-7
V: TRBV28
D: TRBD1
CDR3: ASSSGQPTYEQY

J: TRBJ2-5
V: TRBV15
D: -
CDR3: ATSGGKRVMQETQY